The 16 T cell receptor beta chains presented below share a single source sample, sequenced in a study of blood T cell repertoires in COVID-19. Clones were read by immunoSEQ multiplex PCR, and TCRdb kept only the in-frame ones, dropping some. The sample lists 200,000 to 250,000 clones; 82% were seen once. Sequences were obtained from peripheral blood. The receptors were sampled from a woman aged 80 or older with COVID-19, enrolled during active disease.

In the case of this clone: The same CDR3 is also encoded by other DNA sequences in this sample. The chain couples TRBV3-1 (or the pseudogene TRBV3-2) to TRBJ2-5; the D gene is possibly TRBD2 (7 bases). V was trimmed by 3 bases and J by 4 bases, leaving 12 bases between them. This CDR3 has 14 residues. CDR1 is LGHDT and CDR2 is YNNKEL in the germline V gene (reference sequence). The CDR3 nucleotides read TGTGCCAGCAGCCAGTCGGGGGGCGGAGAGACCCAGTACTTC. This sequence encodes CASSQSGGGETQYF.

This CDR3 is CASSEIRGRNVLTF. The CDR3 DNA follows: TGTGCCAGCAGTGAAATAAGGGGGCGCAACGTCCTGACTTTC. The chain combines TRBV2 with TRBJ2-6, with 7 positions matching TRBD1. Germline trimming cut 2 bases from V and 9 bases from J; bases unmatched to any gene: 4. The V gene's germline CDR1 is SNHLY and CDR2 FYNNEI. CDR3 size: 14 residues.

This chain's CDR3 is CASSSSTPGGWGGYTF. The CDR3, as DNA: TGTGCCAGCAGTTCCTCCACGCCGGGGGGGTGGGGTGGCTACACCTTC. This chain connects TRBV28 to TRBJ1-2; TRBD1 is a possible D gene (5 bases). The CDR3 covers 16 residues. Per germline, CDR1 MDHEN and CDR2 SYDVKM. Trimming pared 4 bases from V and 7 bases from J, leaving 22 bases between.

The CDR3 nucleotides are TGTGCCAGCAGCTTAGGCAGGGTAAGGGAGCAGTACTTC. Translated, it gives CASSLGRVREQYF. The chain carries TRBV13 and TRBJ2-7; D is perhaps TRBD1 (5 bases). Trimming took off 0 bases at V and 7 bases at J, with 10 bases between the two ends. The CDR3 length is 13 residues. Germline V gives CDR1 PRHDT, CDR2 FYEKMQ (reference sequence).

J is TRBJ2-3 and V is TRBV4-1; a possible D gene is TRBD2 (5 bases). V shed 2 bases and J shed 9 bases, with 15 bases lying between them. This CDR3 is 14 amino acids long. The V gene's germline CDR1 is MGHRA and CDR2 YSYEKL. CDR3 region: CASSQQAGEYTQYF. The CDR3 nucleotides are TGCGCCAGCAGCCAACAAGCCGGGGAATACACGCAGTATTTT.

This sequence joins TRBV30 and TRBJ2-1; 9 nucleotides align to TRBD2. V dropped 3 bases and J dropped 9; count of bases not matched to a gene: 3. The CDR3 consists of 12 residues. Germline V lookup: CDR1 GTSNPN, CDR2 SVGIG (reference sequence). The CDR3: CAWRLAGVEQFF. The CDR3, as DNA: TGTGCCTGGAGGTTAGCGGGAGTTGAGCAGTTCTTC.

The sample holds one count of this clone. This chain links TRBV5-4 with TRBJ2-2; 9 bases line up with TRBD1. From germline, CDR1 is SGHNT and CDR2 YYREEE (reference sequence). The CDR3 is 15 amino acids. Trimming cost V 0 bases and J 9 bases; bases outside gene matches: 6. CDR3 bases: TGTGCCAGCAGCTTGGCCGACAGGGGGATCAGGGAGCTGTTTTTT. Its translation: CASSLADRGIRELFF.

The chain uses TRBV5-1 and TRBJ2-7, with D uncertain. The CDR3 has 16 amino acids. V lost 0 bases, J lost 0 bases, and 13 bases lay in between. Germline CDR1 is SGHRS and CDR2 is YFSETQ. CDR3 loop: CASSLDPVRSSYEQYF. The CDR3 coding sequence is TGCGCCAGCAGCTTGGACCCTGTTCGGAGCTCCTACGAGCAGTACTTC.

The chain combines TRBV14 with TRBJ1-2; the D gene is possibly TRBD1 (6 bases). Trimming took 0 bases from V and 11 from J, leaving 19 bases between them. From germline, CDR1 is SGHDN and CDR2 FVKESK. This CDR3 spans 15 amino acids. DNA of the CDR3: TGTGCCAGCAGCCAAGAGGACAGTCGCTTTTCCGTTTACACCTTC. Its translation is CASSQEDSRFSVYTF.

The V gene is TRBV19, the J gene TRBJ1-2; TRBD1 agrees at 9 bases. J was trimmed by 8 bases and V by 9 bases; bases with no gene match: 13. This CDR3 has 14 amino acids. Germline CDR1 LNHDA, CDR2 SQIVND (reference sequence). The CDR3 sequence is CASSQGAHSGGYTF. CDR3 sequence (DNA): TGTGCCAGCTCACAGGGGGCGCACAGTGGGGGCTACACCTTC. The whole variable domain, filled in from reference TRBV19 and TRBJ1-2, reads DGGITQSPKYLFRKEGQNVTLSCEQNLNHDAMYWYRQDPGQGLRLIYYSQIVNDFQKGDIAEGYSVSREKKESFPLTVTSAQKNPTAFYLCASSQGAHSGGYTFGSGTRLTVV.

The V gene is TRBV30, the J gene TRBJ2-7; 9 bases are shared with TRBD1. V shed 8 bases and J 3 bases; nucleotides not matched to a gene: 2. The germline gives CDR1 GTSNPN, CDR2 SVGIG (reference sequence). The CDR3 covers 11 residues. This CDR3 reads CARGQGYEQYF. The CDR3 DNA follows: TGTGCCCGGGGACAGGGCTACGAGCAGTACTTC.

CDR3 loop: CASSLAPLSYNEQFF. CDR3 coding DNA: TGTGCCAGCAGTCTAGCCCCCCTCTCCTACAATGAGCAGTTCTTC. The rearrangement joins TRBV6-5 to TRBJ2-1; tentatively, D is TRBD2 (5 bases). CDR1 is MNHEY and CDR2 is SVGAGI in the germline V gene. The CDR3 runs 15 residues. Trimming took off 5 bases at V and 0 bases at J, with 11 bases between the two ends.

The chain recombines TRBV7-8 with TRBJ1-5; 8 bases map to TRBD1. Trimming at V came to 3 bases and at J to 4 bases, leaving 2 bases not matched to a gene. Germline CDR1 reads SGHVS; CDR2 reads FQNEAQ. This CDR3 has 14 residues. CDR3 residues: CASSFDRGNQPQHF. DNA of the CDR3: TGTGCCAGCAGCTTCGACAGGGGAAATCAGCCCCAGCATTTT.

This chain joins TRBV2 and TRBJ1-2; 10 positions agree with TRBD1. The V gene's germline CDR1 is SNHLY and CDR2 FYNNEI. V shed 5 bases and J 5 bases; nucleotides not matched to a gene: 2. The CDR3 is 13 residues long. The CDR3 protein is CASSRTGGYGYTF. The CDR3 DNA reads TGTGCCAGCAGTCGGACAGGGGGATATGGCTACACCTTC.

The rearrangement links TRBV9 to TRBJ2-3; 7 positions agree with TRBD2. There are 15 residues in the CDR3. The germline CDR1 and CDR2 sequences are SGDLS and YYNGEE. V lost 6 bases to trimming and J lost 4 bases; unmatched junction nucleotides: 11. CDR3 coding DNA: TGTGCCAGCACCCCTGGGAGGGGAAGGGCAGATACGCAGTATTTT. Residues: CASTPGRGRADTQYF.

The chain links TRBV19 to TRBJ1-1; no clear D. CDR1 LNHDA and CDR2 SQIVND come from the germline V gene (reference sequence). Trimming stripped 7 bases from V and 6 bases from J, with 18 bases between. There are 14 residues in the CDR3. CDR3 bases: TGTGCCAGTACCCCCCTCGGGGTGGGCTCTGAAGCTTTCTTT. The encoded protein is CASTPLGVGSEAFF.